One T cell receptor (beta chain) is described in this entry. This record belongs to a study of blood T cell repertoires in COVID-19. Study-level background: The samples span acute and convalescent COVID-19 from the United States, Italy and Spain. T cells, B-cell-depleted T cells, or PBMCs supplied cDNA or gDNA.

Sequenced by immunoSEQ multiplex PCR; TCRdb stores in-frame clones only, minus some. The sample carries some 100,000 clones, just over 85% recorded once. Germline lookup yields CDR1 WSHSY and CDR2 SAAADI. Trimming removed 6 bases from V and 4 bases from J, with 9 bases in between. This CDR3 comprises 12 residues. This sequence was found in a woman aged 70-85 years with acute or convalescent COVID-19. The sequencing input was peripheral blood. The chain employs TRBV10-2 and TRBJ1-2; D is possibly TRBD1 (6 bases). DNA of the CDR3: TGCGCCAGCAGCAAGGACAGCTATGGCTACACCTTC. Translated: CASSKDSYGYTF.